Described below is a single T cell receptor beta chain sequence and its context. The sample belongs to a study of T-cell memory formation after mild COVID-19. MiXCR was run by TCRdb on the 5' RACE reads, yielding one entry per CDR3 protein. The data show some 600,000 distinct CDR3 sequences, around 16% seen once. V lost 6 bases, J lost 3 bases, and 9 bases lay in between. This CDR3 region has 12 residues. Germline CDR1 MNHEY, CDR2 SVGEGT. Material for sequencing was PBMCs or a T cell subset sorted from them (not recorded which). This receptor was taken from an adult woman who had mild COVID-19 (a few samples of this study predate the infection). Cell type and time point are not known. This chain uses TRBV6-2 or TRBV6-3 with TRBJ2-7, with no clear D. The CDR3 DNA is TGTGCCAGCAGCGAACTGGGCTACGAGCAGTACTTC. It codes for CASSELGYEQYF.